The rows below give T cell receptor beta chains drawn from one sample of a study of Graves' ophthalmopathy and Graves' hyperthyroidism. TCRdb redid the calling of the multiplex PCR reads with MiXCR, one entry per CDR3 protein. The sample lists 200,000 to 250,000 distinct CDR3 sequences, roughly 21% occurring once. The sample consisted of peripheral blood. The receptors here all came from a woman aged 45-65 years with Graves' ophthalmopathy. The CDR3 runs from the conserved cysteine through the conserved F or W. The order of the fields is V gene, J gene, D gene, clone size, CDR3 protein, CDR3 DNA. The D gene is left open where the match is weak. Clone size is stated in some rows and not others, as once, few, many or a class when expanded.

v_call: TRBV19; j_call: TRBJ2-5; d_call: TRBD2; clone_size: many; cdr3_aa: CAGLAVQETQYF; cdr3_nt: TGTGCGGGGCTAGCGGTTCAAGAGACCCAGTACTTC
v_call: TRBV5-1; j_call: TRBJ1-1; d_call: TRBD1; clone_size: many; cdr3_aa: CASSLATGDMNTEAFF; cdr3_nt: TGCGCCAGCAGCTTGGCTACAGGGGACATGAACACTGAAGCTTTCTTT
v_call: TRBV18; j_call: TRBJ2-2; d_call: TRBD2; clone_size: NA; cdr3_aa: CASSLIAGGTGELFF; cdr3_nt: TGTGCCAGCTCACTTATAGCGGGAGGCACCGGGGAGCTGTTTTTT
v_call: TRBV3-1; j_call: TRBJ2-7; d_call: NA; clone_size: NA; cdr3_aa: CASSHPDGEQYF; cdr3_nt: TGTGCCAGCAGCCACCCGGATGGCGAGCAGTACTTC
v_call: TRBV6-1; j_call: TRBJ2-7; d_call: NA; clone_size: few; cdr3_aa: CASSGGEEGAYEQYF; cdr3_nt: TGTGCCAGCAGCGGCGGGGAAGAGGGGGCCTACGAGCAGTACTTC
v_call: TRBV2; j_call: TRBJ2-5; d_call: NA; clone_size: NA; cdr3_aa: CASSDDSQETQYF; cdr3_nt: TGTGCCAGCAGTGACGACAGCCAAGAGACCCAGTACTTC
v_call: TRBV18; j_call: TRBJ1-3; d_call: NA; clone_size: NA; cdr3_aa: CASSPRRASGNTIYF; cdr3_nt: TGTGCCAGCTCACCACGCCGGGCCTCTGGAAACACCATATATTTT
v_call: TRBV6-1; j_call: TRBJ1-1; d_call: NA; clone_size: many; cdr3_aa: CASSRVMNTEAFF; cdr3_nt: TGTGCCAGCAGTCGGGTAATGAACACTGAAGCTTTCTTT
v_call: TRBV6-1; j_call: TRBJ1-4; d_call: TRBD1; clone_size: few; cdr3_aa: CASSAGGVNEKLFF; cdr3_nt: TGTGCCAGCAGCGCAGGGGGCGTTAATGAAAAACTGTTTTTT
v_call: TRBV20-1; j_call: TRBJ1-1; d_call: NA; clone_size: NA; cdr3_aa: CSAISALPVNTEAFF; cdr3_nt: TGCAGTGCTATCAGCGCCCTGCCGGTGAACACTGAAGCTTTCTTT
v_call: TRBV10-3; j_call: TRBJ2-5; d_call: TRBD2; clone_size: NA; cdr3_aa: CAIKDSGRAPDQETQYF; cdr3_nt: TGTGCCATCAAAGATAGCGGGAGGGCCCCAGACCAAGAGACCCAGTACTTC
v_call: TRBV11-3; j_call: TRBJ2-4; d_call: TRBD1; clone_size: many; cdr3_aa: CASSSSGGQGNIQYF; cdr3_nt: TGTGCCAGCAGCTCCTCGGGGGGACAGGGTAACATTCAGTACTTC
v_call: TRBV18; j_call: TRBJ1-2; d_call: NA; clone_size: many; cdr3_aa: CASTGTPFYGYTF; cdr3_nt: TGTGCCAGCACCGGGACACCCTTCTATGGCTACACCTTC
v_call: TRBV9; j_call: TRBJ2-7; d_call: NA; clone_size: few; cdr3_aa: CASSVSGTGIDEQYF; cdr3_nt: TGTGCCAGCAGCGTATCCGGGACGGGGATCGACGAGCAGTACTTC
v_call: TRBV6-1; j_call: TRBJ1-1; d_call: NA; clone_size: NA; cdr3_aa: CASSEIIRDTEAFF; cdr3_nt: TGTGCCAGCAGTGAAATCATCAGAGACACTGAAGCTTTCTTT
v_call: TRBV6-5; j_call: TRBJ2-7; d_call: NA; clone_size: many; cdr3_aa: CASSYSPFSGNAYEQYF; cdr3_nt: TGTGCCAGCAGTTACTCCCCCTTTAGCGGAAACGCCTACGAGCAGTACTTC
v_call: TRBV20-1; j_call: TRBJ1-2; d_call: NA; clone_size: many; cdr3_aa: CSASRAGIHGYTF; cdr3_nt: TGCAGTGCTAGTAGGGCAGGGATCCATGGCTACACCTTC
v_call: TRBV7-3; j_call: TRBJ2-2; d_call: TRBD2; clone_size: many; cdr3_aa: CASSLIGGSTGELFF; cdr3_nt: TGTGCCAGCAGCTTAATTGGCGGGAGCACCGGGGAGCTGTTTTTT
v_call: TRBV27; j_call: TRBJ1-2; d_call: TRBD1; clone_size: many; cdr3_aa: CASSLDRAVGYTF; cdr3_nt: TGTGCCAGCAGTTTAGACAGGGCGGTTGGCTACACCTTC
v_call: TRBV11-2; j_call: TRBJ1-1; d_call: NA; clone_size: many; cdr3_aa: CASSLRTMNTEAFF; cdr3_nt: TGTGCCAGCAGCTTGAGGACAATGAACACTGAAGCTTTCTTT
v_call: TRBV20-1; j_call: TRBJ1-5; d_call: NA; clone_size: many; cdr3_aa: CSASKGNQPQHF; cdr3_nt: TGCAGTGCTAGTAAGGGCAATCAGCCCCAGCATTTT
v_call: TRBV6-1; j_call: TRBJ1-5; d_call: NA; clone_size: many; cdr3_aa: CASRGWVQPQHF; cdr3_nt: TGTGCCAGCAGGGGGTGGGTACAGCCCCAGCATTTT
v_call: TRBV2; j_call: TRBJ2-7; d_call: NA; clone_size: many; cdr3_aa: CASSDLPTYEQYF; cdr3_nt: TGTGCCAGCAGTGATTTACCAACTTACGAGCAGTACTTC